This T cell receptor (beta chain) originates from a study of blood T cell repertoires in COVID-19. Method: immunoSEQ multiplex PCR; TCRdb's copy keeps in-frame clones and lacks some. Of roughly 40,000 clones listed, over 70% are singletons. This CDR3 is 18 amino acids long. With V trimmed by 4 bases and J by 2 bases, 8 bases remained unmatched. Per germline, CDR1 SGHRS and CDR2 YFSETQ. Source material: peripheral blood. This receptor was taken from a man between 65 and 85 years old with acute or convalescent COVID-19. The chain combines TRBV5-1 with TRBJ1-6; TRBD1 agrees at 11 bases. The CDR3 coding sequence is TGCGCCAGCAGCCCTGGGACAGGGGGTAGGACCTATAATTCACCCCTCCACTTT. As protein: CASSPGTGGRTYNSPLHF.